The sequence of this TCR beta chain was determined in a study of cytomegalovirus exposure and HLA in healthy donors. Study-wide results and limits: Researchers catalogued 150 or so TCR beta chains as cytomegalovirus-associated. The authors judged a highly shared variant cluster likely a sequencing artifact.

A note on this clone: Its antigen remains unknown.

All the people who gave samples were healthy bone marrow donors. The PCR was carried out with 60 Vbeta primers and 13 Jbeta primers. Clones were read by immunoSEQ multiplex PCR, and TCRdb kept only the in-frame ones, dropping some. The sample includes about 100,000 clones, more than 80% of them seen just once. The ends lost 4 bases at V and 6 bases at J; junction bases unmatched: 10. The length of the CDR3 is 14 residues. Germline V lookup: CDR1 SQVTM, CDR2 ANQGSEA. Sequenced material: PBMCs. This clonotype was sampled from a man aged 25 to 40 in good health and CMV-seronegative. The chain is built from TRBV29-1 and TRBJ2-7, with 9 bases lining up with TRBD2. The CDR3 sequence: CSVGPAGGPGEQYF. The CDR3 region has the DNA TGCAGCGTTGGGCCAGCGGGGGGACCTGGCGAGCAGTACTTC.